These 7 T cell receptor beta chains share one sample of origin, sequenced in a study of glioma-infiltrating T cells. Using RNA template, CDR3s of TCR alpha and beta were amplified with iRepertoire arm-PCR. TCRdb reanalysed the multiplex PCR reads using MiXCR and keeps one entry per CDR3 protein. The sample has about 210,000 distinct CDR3 sequences; more than 25% are singletons. Material for sequencing was glioma tissue, nonneoplastic brain tissue, or PBMCs (not recorded which). The receptors were sampled from a human donor with low-grade glioma or glioblastoma, undergoing nonglioma brain surgery, or in good health (not recorded which).

The gene calls are TRBV11-2 and TRBJ2-3; 10 nucleotides agree with TRBD2. Germline values: CDR1 SGHAT, CDR2 FQNNGV. V gave up 1 base and J gave up 4 bases; unmatched junction bases: 8. This CDR3 has 17 residues. The CDR3 bases are TGTGCCAGCAGCTTAGGTGCTAGCGGGAGCGGCGCAGATACGCAGTATTTT. Amino acid sequence: CASSLGASGSGADTQYF.

This clonotype was seen more than once but under ten times. This may be a read error, as it is one base from a much larger clone. This sequence joins TRBV6-1 and TRBJ2-4, with 9 bases lining up with TRBD1. The CDR3 consists of 13 residues. Germline CDR1 and CDR2: MNHNS and SASEGT. This chain's CDR3 is CAGGQGPKTIQYF. Written as DNA, the CDR3 is TGTGCCGGAGGACAGGGGCCCAAAACCATTCAGTACTTC.

The rearrangement links TRBV27 to TRBJ2-1; 11 nucleotides match TRBD2. CDR1 is MNHEY, CDR2 SMNVEV, per germline (reference sequence). With 0 bases clipped from V and 8 bases from J, the junction kept 6 bases outside the gene matches. This CDR3 spans 16 amino acids. The DNA of the CDR3 is TGTGCCAGCAGTTTATCGGGGACTAGCGGACTCGATGAGCAGTTCTTC. Protein sequence: CASSLSGTSGLDEQFF.

Details on this clonotype: It may be a read error: a sequence one base away is much more abundant. The chain has TRBV2 and TRBJ2-7; TRBD2 aligns across 10 bases. The CDR3 extends over 13 amino acids. V trimming: 2 bases; J trimming: 11 bases; junction bases outside the gene matches: 6. The germline CDR1 and CDR2 sequences are SNHLY and FYNNEI. The CDR3 sequence: CASSELAGVGKYF. CDR3 DNA sequence: TGTGCCAGCAGTGAACTAGCGGGAGTTGGAAAGTACTTC.

This chain joins TRBV2 and TRBJ2-7; the match to TRBD1 covers 8 bases. Germline lookup yields CDR1 SNHLY and CDR2 FYNNEI. This CDR3 has 13 residues. V shed 10 bases, J shed 0 bases, and the junction held 5 bases outside the gene matches. The CDR3 nucleotides read TGTGCCACCGCGGGACAGGTCTCCTACGAGCAGTACTTC. This codes for CATAGQVSYEQYF.

This clonotype was detected many times. The CDR3 DNA follows: TGTGCCAGCAAGACTAGCGGTAGCTCCTACGAGCAGTACTTC. This sequence encodes CASKTSGSSYEQYF. The chain is built from TRBV6-2 or TRBV6-3 and TRBJ2-7; 9 bases agree with TRBD2. The J segment lost 0 bases and the V segment lost 7 bases, leaving 4 bases of the junction unmatched. The CDR3 totals 14 residues. Per the germline V gene, CDR1 is MNHEY and CDR2 is SVGEGT.

On this clonotype: This sequence may be a read error, since a much larger clone differs from it by one base. This chain links TRBV7-2 with TRBJ2-5, with TRBD2 matching over 16 bases. CDR1 is SGHTA and CDR2 is FQGNSA in the germline V gene. The CDR3 sequence is 17 residues long. CDR3 loop: CASSKGLAGGSQDTQYF. CDR3 bases: TGTGCCAGCAGCAAGGGACTAGCGGGAGGGTCCCAAGACACCCAGTACTTC.